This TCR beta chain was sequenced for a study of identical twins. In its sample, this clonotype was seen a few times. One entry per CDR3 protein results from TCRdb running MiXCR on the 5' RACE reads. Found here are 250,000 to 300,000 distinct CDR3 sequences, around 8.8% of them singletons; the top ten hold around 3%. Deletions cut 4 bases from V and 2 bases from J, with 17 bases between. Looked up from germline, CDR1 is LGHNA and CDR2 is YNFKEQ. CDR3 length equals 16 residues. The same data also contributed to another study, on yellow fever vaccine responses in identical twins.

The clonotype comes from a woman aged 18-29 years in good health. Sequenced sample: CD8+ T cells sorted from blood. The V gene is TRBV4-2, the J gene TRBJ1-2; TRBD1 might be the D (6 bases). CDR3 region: CASSPELDSMNYGYTF. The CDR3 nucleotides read TGTGCCAGCAGCCCGGAACTGGACAGCATGAACTATGGCTACACCTTC.